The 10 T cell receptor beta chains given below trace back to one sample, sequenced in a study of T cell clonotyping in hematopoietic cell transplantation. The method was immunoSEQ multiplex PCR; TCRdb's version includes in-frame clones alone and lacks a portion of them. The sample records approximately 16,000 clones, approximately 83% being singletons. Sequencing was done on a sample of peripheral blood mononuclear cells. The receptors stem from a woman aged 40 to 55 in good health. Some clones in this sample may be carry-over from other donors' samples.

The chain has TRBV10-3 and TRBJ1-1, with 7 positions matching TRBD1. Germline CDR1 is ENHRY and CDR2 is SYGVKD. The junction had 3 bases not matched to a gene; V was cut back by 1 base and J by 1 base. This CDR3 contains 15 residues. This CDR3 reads CAISELEGANTEAFF. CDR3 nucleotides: TGTGCCATCAGTGAGTTGGAGGGGGCGAACACTGAAGCTTTCTTT.

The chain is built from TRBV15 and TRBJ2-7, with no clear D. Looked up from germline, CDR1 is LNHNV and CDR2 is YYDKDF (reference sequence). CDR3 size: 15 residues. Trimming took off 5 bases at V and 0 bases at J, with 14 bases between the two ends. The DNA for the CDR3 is TGTGCCACCAGCGCATATGACCGGTCCTCCTACGAGCAGTACTTC. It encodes CATSAYDRSSYEQYF.

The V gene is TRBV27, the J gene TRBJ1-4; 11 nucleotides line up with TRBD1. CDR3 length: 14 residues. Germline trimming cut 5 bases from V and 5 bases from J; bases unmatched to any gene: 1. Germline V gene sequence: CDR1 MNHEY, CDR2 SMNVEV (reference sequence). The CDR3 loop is CASSRDRGNEKLFF. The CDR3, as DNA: TGTGCCAGCAGTCGGGACAGGGGGAATGAAAAACTGTTTTTT.

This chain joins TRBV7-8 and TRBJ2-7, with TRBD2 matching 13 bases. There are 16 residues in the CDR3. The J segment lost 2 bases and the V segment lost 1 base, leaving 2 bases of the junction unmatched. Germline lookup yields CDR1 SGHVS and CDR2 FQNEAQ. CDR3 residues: CASSLGGLAGAYEQYF. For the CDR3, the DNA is TGTGCCAGCAGCTTAGGAGGACTAGCGGGGGCCTACGAGCAGTACTTC.

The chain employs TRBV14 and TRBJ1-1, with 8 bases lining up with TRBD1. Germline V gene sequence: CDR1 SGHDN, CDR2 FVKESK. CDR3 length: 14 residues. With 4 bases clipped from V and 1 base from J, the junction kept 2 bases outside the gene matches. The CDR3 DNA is TGTGCCAGCAGCCTACAGGGGGGGAACACTGAAGCTTTCTTT. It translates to CASSLQGGNTEAFF.

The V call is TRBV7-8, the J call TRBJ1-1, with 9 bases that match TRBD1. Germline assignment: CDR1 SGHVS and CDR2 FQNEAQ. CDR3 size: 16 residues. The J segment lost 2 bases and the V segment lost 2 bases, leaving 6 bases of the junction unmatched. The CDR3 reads CASSLRDRGSNTEAFF. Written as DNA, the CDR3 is TGTGCCAGCAGCTTAAGAGACAGGGGGTCCAACACTGAAGCTTTCTTT.

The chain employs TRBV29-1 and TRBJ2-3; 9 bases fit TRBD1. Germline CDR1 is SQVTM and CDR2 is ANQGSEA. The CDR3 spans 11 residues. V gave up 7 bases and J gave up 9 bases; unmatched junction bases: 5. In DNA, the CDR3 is TGCAGCGCCCGTGACAGGGGGACGCAGTATTTT. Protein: CSARDRGTQYF.

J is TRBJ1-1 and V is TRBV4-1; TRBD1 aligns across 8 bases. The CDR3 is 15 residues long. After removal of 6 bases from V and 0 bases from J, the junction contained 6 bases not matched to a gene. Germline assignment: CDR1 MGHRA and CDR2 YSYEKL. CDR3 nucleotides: TGCGCCAGCAGTCAAACAGGGGGAATGAACACTGAAGCTTTCTTT. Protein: CASSQTGGMNTEAFF.

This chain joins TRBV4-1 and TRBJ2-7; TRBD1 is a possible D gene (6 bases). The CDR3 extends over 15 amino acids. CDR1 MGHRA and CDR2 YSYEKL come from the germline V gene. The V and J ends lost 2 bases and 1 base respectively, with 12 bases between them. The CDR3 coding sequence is TGCGCCAGCAGCCAAAACAGGGATGCGTCCTACGAGCAGTACTTC. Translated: CASSQNRDASYEQYF.

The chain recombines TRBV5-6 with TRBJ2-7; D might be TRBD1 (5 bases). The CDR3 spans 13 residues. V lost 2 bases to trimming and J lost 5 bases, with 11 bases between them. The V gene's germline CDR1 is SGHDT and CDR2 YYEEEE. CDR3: CASSLEAGHEQYF. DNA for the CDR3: TGTGCCAGCAGCTTAGAGGCAGGGCACGAGCAGTACTTC. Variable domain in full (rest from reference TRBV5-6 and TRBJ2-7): DAGVTQSPTHLIKTRGQQVTLRCSPKSGHDTVSWYQQALGQGPQFIFQYYEEEERQRGNFPDRFSGHQFPNYSSELNVNALLLGDSALYLCASSLEAGHEQYFGPGTRLTVT.